This TCR beta chain was sequenced during a study of breast tumors, draining lymph nodes, adjacent tissues. TCRdb ran MiXCR on the multiplex PCR reads and lists one entry per CDR3 protein. The data show approximately 88,000 distinct CDR3 sequences, around 29% seen once. General study results and limits: That most tumor T cells come from lymph nodes remained unproven.

This clonotype has only a few counts. What it binds is not known. The lymph nodes were axillary draining lymph nodes from breast cancer patients. This CDR3 comprises 13 residues. V was pared by 2 bases and J by 1 base, with 5 bases between. The germline CDR1 and CDR2 sequences are SGHTA and FQGTGA. This rearrangement joins TRBV7-3 to TRBJ1-1, with no clear D. The material sequenced was axillary lymph node tissue. The TCR was taken from a female donor with breast cancer. Some clones in this sample may be carry-over from other donors' samples. The CDR3 spells CASSLFSNTEAFF. The CDR3 bases are TGTGCCAGCAGCTTATTCTCGAACACTGAAGCTTTCTTT. Complete variable domain (other parts from reference TRBV7-3 and TRBJ1-1): GAGVSQTPSNKVTEKGKYVELRCDPISGHTALYWYRQSLGQGPEFLIYFQGTGAADDSGLPNDRFFAVRPEGSVSTLKIQRTERGDSAVYLCASSLFSNTEAFFGQGTRLTVV.